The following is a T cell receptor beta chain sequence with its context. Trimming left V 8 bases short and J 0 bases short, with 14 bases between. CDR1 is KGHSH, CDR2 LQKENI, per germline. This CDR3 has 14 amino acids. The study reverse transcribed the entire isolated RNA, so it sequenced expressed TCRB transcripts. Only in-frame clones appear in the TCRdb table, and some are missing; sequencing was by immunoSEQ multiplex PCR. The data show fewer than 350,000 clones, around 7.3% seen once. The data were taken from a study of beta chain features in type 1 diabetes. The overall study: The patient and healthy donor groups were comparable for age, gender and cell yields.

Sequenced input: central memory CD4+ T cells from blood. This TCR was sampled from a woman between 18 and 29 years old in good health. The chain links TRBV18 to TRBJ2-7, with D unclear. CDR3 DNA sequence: TGTGCCAGCCGCCGCGCCGCGAGCTCCTACGAGCAGTACGTC. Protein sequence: CASRRAASSYEQYV.